The present entry profiles one T cell receptor beta chain with its context. The target of this receptor is not known. Per-base qualities were not stored, and no clone one base away is much larger. The source of the sample is a study of lymphopenia after photon versus proton radiotherapy (dated by TCRdb to about 2019). Context from the whole study: The study compared the immunological effects of photon versus proton radiation therapy in patients with gastrointestinal tumors who developed high-grade lymphopenia. The cohort comprised approximately 21 patients with gastrointestinal tumors who received either photon or proton therapy and then developed lymphopenia. The goal of the study was to describe how the two radiation modalities differ in their effects on the immune system.

The germline V gene gives CDR1 as MDHEN and CDR2 as SYDVKM. Reading from cysteine to phenylalanine, the CDR3 counts 14 amino acids. The DNA shown is the 42-base CDR3, in frame from base 1. Trimming takes 4 bases from V and 0 bases from J, and the germline ends sit 9 bases apart. The library was prepared using the immunoSEQ multiplex PCR assay. Alongside multiparametric flow cytometry, deep sequencing of rearranged TCR beta loci was used to profile the T cell repertoires. TCRdb's version of the immuneACCESS table is confined to in-frame rearrangements and falls short of the full clone set. An unresolved V gene accounts for under half of the shortfall where checked; the remainder is of unknown origin. In this sample the table shows 20,000 or so clones, 85% to 95% of which occur a single time. About a tenth of the sample rests with the top ten. Findings and caveats that apply to the study as a whole: After the lymphocyte count nadir, oligoclonal expansion, especially of CD8+ Temra cells, was observed in photon-treated repertoires, and the drop in diversity was driven by this expansion. Across the cohort, an inverse correlation was found between a larger post-nadir drop in TCR diversity and overall survival time among patients who died. During treatment, patients who received photon therapy lost naive T cells and TCR diversity and gained effector/memory populations, whereas patients who received proton therapy remained relatively stable. The survival association was assessed only in patients who died, and the authors presented better survival with proton therapy as a possibility rather than a demonstrated result.

The starting material was peripheral blood, obtained from a patient treated with proton-based radiotherapy. This TCR was sampled from a woman in her 70s with pancreatic cancer. Some clones in this sample may be carry-over from other donors' samples. This receptor chain uses TRBV28 and TRBJ1-2, with TRBD1 tentatively as D gene (5 bases match). The DNA reads TGTGCCAGCAGTTCGGACACCACTAACTATGGCTACACCTTC. Its product reads: CASSSDTTNYGYTF.